The 4 T cell receptor beta chains below come from one sample, sequenced in a study of chemoradiotherapy in HPV16-positive cancers. The assay was immunoSEQ multiplex PCR, and TCRdb's table has in-frame clones only and misses some. Altogether about 2,800 clones are present, 75% to 85% being singletons, with the ten largest covering approximately 9%. This sample comprised tumor tissue, obtained from a patient who underwent chemoradiotherapy. These receptors were collected from a human donor with HPV-associated anogenital cancer.

The V call is TRBV6-5, the J call TRBJ2-2, with D perhaps TRBD1 or TRBD2 (5 bases each). The CDR3 is 16 residues long. V dropped 0 bases and J dropped 0 bases, with 8 bases sitting between them. Per the germline V gene, CDR1 is MNHEY and CDR2 is SVGAGI. The CDR3 DNA sequence: TGTGCCAGCAGTTACTCGATGGGGGCGAACACCGGGGAGCTGTTTTTT. Its protein product is CASSYSMGANTGELFF.

The gene calls are TRBV5-1 and TRBJ2-2; 11 positions agree with TRBD2. Trimming at V came to 3 bases and at J to 4 bases, leaving 2 bases not matched to a gene. The CDR3 spans 15 residues. Germline loops: CDR1 SGHRS, CDR2 YFSETQ. The CDR3 bases are TGCGCCAGCAGCTCGACTAGCGGGGCCACCGGGGAGCTGTTTTTT. Protein product: CASSSTSGATGELFF.

The chain links TRBV5-6 to TRBJ2-2, with D unclear. The CDR3 contains 18 residues. V was pared by 0 bases and J by 5 bases, with 20 bases between. The V gene's germline CDR1 is SGHDT and CDR2 YYEEEE. Here the CDR3 reads CASSLGRKVQRRTGELFF. As DNA, the CDR3 is TGTGCCAGCAGCTTGGGCCGAAAGGTCCAACGCAGAACCGGGGAGCTGTTTTTT.

V gene TRBV6-4 combines with J gene TRBJ2-2; D is undetermined. The germline V gene has CDR1 MRHNA and CDR2 SNTAGT. This CDR3 comprises 13 residues. Trimming cost V 5 bases and J 5 bases, with 9 bases left between them. The DNA of the CDR3 is TGTGCCAGCAGTCAAGATAGTACCGGGGAGCTGTTTTTT. Protein product: CASSQDSTGELFF.